This paragraph reports one T cell receptor beta chain. Per germline, CDR1 SGHTA and CDR2 FQGNSA. The CDR3 totals 15 residues. V lost 5 bases to trimming and J lost 3 bases, with 17 bases between them. The TCRbeta library incorporated unique molecular identifiers. TCRdb fed the PCR reads into MiXCR, producing one record per CDR3 protein. Of 350,000 to 450,000 distinct CDR3 sequences in the sample, roughly 14% were seen once. The entry originates in a study of T-cell reconstitution after alpha-beta-depleted transplantation in children. Sample: PBMCs, taken from the stem cell graft. The receptor was derived from a human donor who donated a stem cell graft to a child with Fanconi anemia. The rearrangement joins TRBV7-2 to TRBJ2-7; D is possibly TRBD1 (6 bases). The CDR3 spells CASSPGRSRGYEQYF. The CDR3 DNA is TGTGCCAGCAGCCCGGGAAGGTCCAGGGGCTACGAGCAGTACTTC.